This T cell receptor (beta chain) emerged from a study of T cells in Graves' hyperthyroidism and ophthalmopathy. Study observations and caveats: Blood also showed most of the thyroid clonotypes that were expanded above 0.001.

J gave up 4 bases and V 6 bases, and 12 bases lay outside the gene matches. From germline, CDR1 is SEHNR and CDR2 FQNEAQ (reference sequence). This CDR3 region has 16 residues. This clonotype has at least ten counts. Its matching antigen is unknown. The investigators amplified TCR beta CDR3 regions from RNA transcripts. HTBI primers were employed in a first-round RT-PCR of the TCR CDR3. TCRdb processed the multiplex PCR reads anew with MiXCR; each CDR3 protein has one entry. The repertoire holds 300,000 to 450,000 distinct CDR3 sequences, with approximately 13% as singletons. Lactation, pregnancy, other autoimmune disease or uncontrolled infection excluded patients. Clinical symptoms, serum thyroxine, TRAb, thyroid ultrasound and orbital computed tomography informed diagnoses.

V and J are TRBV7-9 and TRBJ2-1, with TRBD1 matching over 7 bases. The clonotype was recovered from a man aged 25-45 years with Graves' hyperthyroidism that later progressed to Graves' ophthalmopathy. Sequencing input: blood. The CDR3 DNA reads TGTGCCAGCAGTGGACAGGCTAAAAGTTCTTACAATGAGCAGTTCTTC. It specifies CASSGQAKSSYNEQFF.